The 10 T cell receptor beta chains presented below share a single source sample, sequenced in a study of a mutant IDH1 vaccine in newly diagnosed glioma. No antigen has been identified for these receptors. The time point here: week 35, safety follow-up. Every vaccination contained 300 ug of the mutant IDH1 20-mer peptide and was paired with topical imiquimod. TCRdb's copy holds only in-frame clones and misses some; the assay was immunoSEQ multiplex PCR. Counted here are tens of thousands of clones, 81% occurring once; the ten biggest clones make up approximately 4.7%. The sample here was PBMCs, taken from a glioma patient whose treatment included an IDH1 peptide vaccine. These receptors originate from a woman aged 40 to 55 with glioma. Some clones in this sample may be carry-over from other donors' samples.

This sequence joins TRBV11-3 and TRBJ2-2; D is unresolved. V lost 5 bases and J 8 bases, leaving 12 bases between the germline ends. Germline loops: CDR1 SGHNT, CDR2 YENEEA. This CDR3 is 13 amino acids long. The CDR3 sequence is CASSRAPYGELFF. The DNA of the CDR3 is TGTGCCAGCAGCCGAGCCCCCTATGGGGAGCTGTTTTTT.

The sample holds a few counts of this clone. This rearrangement joins TRBV7-2 to TRBJ1-5; perhaps TRBD1 as D (6 bases). The CDR3 spans 13 residues. The germline CDR1 and CDR2 sequences are SGHTA and FQGNSA. Trimming cost V 5 bases and J 6 bases, with 11 bases left between them. The DNA of the CDR3 is TGTGCCAGCAGCCGAGGGGGATCTCAGCCCCAGCATTTT. Its translation: CASSRGGSQPQHF.

This rearrangement joins TRBV19 to TRBJ2-1, with 8 positions matching TRBD2. CDR1 and CDR2 (germline): LNHDA, SQIVND (reference sequence). The CDR3 sequence is 17 residues long. Germline trimming cut 7 bases from V and 3 bases from J; bases unmatched to any gene: 14. DNA of the CDR3: TGTGCCAGTACCTTTAGCGGGGAGGGGGGATACTACAATGAGCAGTTCTTC. This sequence encodes CASTFSGEGGYYNEQFF.

The chain couples TRBV6-5 to TRBJ1-6; no reliable D call. Trimming removed 5 bases at V and 7 bases at J, with 6 bases between. This CDR3 spans 12 amino acids. Germline V gene sequence: CDR1 MNHEY, CDR2 SVGAGI. The CDR3: CASSTINSPLHF. The CDR3 coding sequence is TGTGCCAGCAGTACTATCAATTCACCCCTCCACTTT.

The genes are TRBV25-1 and TRBJ2-4; unclear D gene. The germline V and J ends were trimmed by 4 bases and 2 bases, with 9 bases remaining between them. In germline, CDR1 is MGHDK, CDR2 SYGVNS. This CDR3 region has 14 residues. This CDR3 reads CASSVGDPKNIQYF. CDR3 coding DNA: TGTGCCAGCAGTGTTGGGGATCCCAAAAACATTCAGTACTTC.

The chain links TRBV7-8 to TRBJ1-4, with 7 positions matching TRBD1. The germline gives CDR1 SGHVS, CDR2 FQNEAQ. This CDR3 is 15 amino acids long. Unmatched junction bases numbered 4, after V lost 2 bases and J lost 4 bases. The CDR3 here is CASSLRQGFNEKLFF. CDR3 nucleotide sequence: TGTGCCAGCAGCTTAAGACAGGGTTTTAATGAAAAACTGTTTTTT.

V is TRBV10-3 and J is TRBJ2-2; 7 bases are shared with TRBD1. After removal of 5 bases from V and 5 bases from J, the junction contained 8 bases not matched to a gene. Per germline, CDR1 ENHRY and CDR2 SYGVKD. The CDR3 is made up of 15 amino acids. The CDR3 region has the DNA TGTGCCATCAGTTACAGGGGATCGCGGACCGGGGAGCTGTTTTTT. The encoded protein is CAISYRGSRTGELFF.

On this clone: At one of its ends the junction is not consistent with the germline gene, which may arise from a read error. This chain links TRBV7-7 with TRBJ2-5; TRBD2 aligns across 9 bases. Per germline, CDR1 SSHAT and CDR2 FNYEAQ (reference sequence). The CDR3 is 15 amino acids. This CDR3 is CASSLRGGGQETQYF. The DNA of the CDR3 is TGTGCTAGCAGCTTGCGCGGGGGGGGCCAAGAGACCCAGTACTTC.

The V call is TRBV29-1, the J call TRBJ1-1, with D uncertain. There are 12 residues in the CDR3. V dropped 4 bases and J dropped 3 bases, with 9 bases sitting between them. Germline-derived CDR1 and CDR2 are SQVTM and ANQGSEA. CDR3 DNA: TGCAGCGTTGGGGGTAGATACACTGAAGCTTTCTTT. It translates to CSVGGRYTEAFF.

The chain is built from TRBV25-1 and TRBJ2-1, with a weak D call TRBD2 (5 bases). The CDR3 is 12 residues long. From germline, CDR1 is MGHDK and CDR2 SYGVNS. V was pared by 6 bases and J by 6 bases, with 9 bases between. The CDR3 is CASRNSGNEQFF. The CDR3 DNA sequence: TGTGCCAGCAGGAACAGCGGCAATGAGCAGTTCTTC.